This T cell receptor beta chain is from a study of shared clonotypes between healthy human individuals. Overall study: Three CD4 naive, three CD4 memory, two CD8 naive and one CD8 memory plate were used per donor.

An approximately 200 ng quantity of DNA, roughly 32,000 T cell genomes, went into the sorted-subset replicate PCRs. This table comes from immunoSEQ multiplex PCR, and its TCRdb copy is limited to in-frame clones, with some not included. The sample lists about 2.3 million clones, over 85% occurring once. Study-wide points: Relative to their counterparts shared across all four donors, non-shared clonotypes exhibited diminished generation probabilities.

V lost 6 bases, J lost 4 bases, and 7 bases lay in between. CDR3 length: 12 residues. From germline, CDR1 is MNHNS and CDR2 SASEGT. Turning to this clone: What it binds is not known. The sample carries other DNA sequences with the same CDR3.

This sequence originates from a man between 18 and 35 years old in good health. Some clones in this sample may be carry-over from other donors' samples. The sequenced sample consisted of naive CD4+ T cells from PBMCs. Indicated subset: CD45RA+ positively selected. J is TRBJ1-3 and V is TRBV6-1, with a tentative D call TRBD1 (6 bases). The CDR3, as DNA: TGTGCCAGCAGCGGGACAGGAAACACCATATATTTT. This translates into CASSGTGNTIYF.